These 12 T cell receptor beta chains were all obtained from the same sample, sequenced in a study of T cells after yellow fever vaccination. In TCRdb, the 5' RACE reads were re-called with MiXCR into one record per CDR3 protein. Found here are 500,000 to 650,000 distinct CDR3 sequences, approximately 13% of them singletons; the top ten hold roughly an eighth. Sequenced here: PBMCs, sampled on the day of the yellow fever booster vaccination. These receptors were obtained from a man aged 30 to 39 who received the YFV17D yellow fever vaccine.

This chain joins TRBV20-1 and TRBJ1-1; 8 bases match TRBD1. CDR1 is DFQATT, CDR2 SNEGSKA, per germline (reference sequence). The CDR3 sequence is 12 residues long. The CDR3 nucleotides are TGCAGGGCAGACAGGGGGAACACTGAAGCTTTCTTT. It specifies CRADRGNTEAFF.

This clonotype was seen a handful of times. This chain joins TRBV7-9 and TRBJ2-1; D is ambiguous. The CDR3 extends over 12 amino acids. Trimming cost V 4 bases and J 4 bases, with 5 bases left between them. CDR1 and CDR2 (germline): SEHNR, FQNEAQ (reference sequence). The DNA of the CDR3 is TGTGCCAGCAGCTCGATGTACAATGAGCAGTTCTTC. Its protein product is CASSSMYNEQFF.

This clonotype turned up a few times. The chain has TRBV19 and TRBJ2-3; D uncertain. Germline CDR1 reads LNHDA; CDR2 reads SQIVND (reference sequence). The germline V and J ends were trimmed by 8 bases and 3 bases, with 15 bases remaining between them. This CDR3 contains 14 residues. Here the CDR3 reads CASRPDSGTDTQYF. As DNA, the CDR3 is TGTGCCAGTCGACCTGATAGTGGGACAGATACGCAGTATTTT.

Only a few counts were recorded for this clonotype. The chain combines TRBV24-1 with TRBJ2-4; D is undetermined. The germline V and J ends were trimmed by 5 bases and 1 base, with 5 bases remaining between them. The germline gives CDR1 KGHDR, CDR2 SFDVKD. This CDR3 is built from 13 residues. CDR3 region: CATSGPAKNIQYF. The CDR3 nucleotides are TGTGCCACCAGTGGTCCGGCCAAAAACATTCAGTACTTC.

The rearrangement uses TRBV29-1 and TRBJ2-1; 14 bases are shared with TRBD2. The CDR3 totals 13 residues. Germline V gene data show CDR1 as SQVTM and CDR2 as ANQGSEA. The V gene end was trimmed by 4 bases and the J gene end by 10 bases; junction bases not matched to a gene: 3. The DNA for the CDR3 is TGCAGCGTTGGGACTAGCGGGAGGCCAGAGCAGTTCTTC. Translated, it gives CSVGTSGRPEQFF.

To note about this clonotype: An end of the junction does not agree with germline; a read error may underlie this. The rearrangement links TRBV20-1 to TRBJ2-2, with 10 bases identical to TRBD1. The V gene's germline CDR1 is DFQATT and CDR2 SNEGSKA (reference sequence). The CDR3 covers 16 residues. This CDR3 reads CCAGGQGVTGTGELFF. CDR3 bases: TGCTGTGCTGGCGGACAGGGGGTGACGGGCACCGGGGAGCTGTTTTTT.

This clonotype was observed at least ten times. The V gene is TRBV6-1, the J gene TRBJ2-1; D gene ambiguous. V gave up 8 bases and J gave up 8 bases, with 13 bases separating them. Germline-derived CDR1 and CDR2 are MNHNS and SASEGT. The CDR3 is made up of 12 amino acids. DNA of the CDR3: TGTGCCAGCCTTGGGTCTGGATATGAGCAGTTCTTC. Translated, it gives CASLGSGYEQFF.

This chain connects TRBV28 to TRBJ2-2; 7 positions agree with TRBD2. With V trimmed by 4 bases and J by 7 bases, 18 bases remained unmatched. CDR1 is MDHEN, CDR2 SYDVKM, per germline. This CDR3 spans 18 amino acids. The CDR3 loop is CASSSPAWGGSWVGELFF. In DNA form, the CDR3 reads TGTGCCAGCAGTTCACCCGCCTGGGGCGGGAGTTGGGTCGGGGAGCTGTTTTTT.

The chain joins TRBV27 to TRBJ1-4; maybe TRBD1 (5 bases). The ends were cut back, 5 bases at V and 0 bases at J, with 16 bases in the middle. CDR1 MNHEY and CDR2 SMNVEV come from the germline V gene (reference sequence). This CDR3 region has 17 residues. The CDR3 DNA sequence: TGTGCCAGCAGTCCAAGGGGAGACTTTGCAACTAATGAAAAACTGTTTTTT. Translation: CASSPRGDFATNEKLFF.

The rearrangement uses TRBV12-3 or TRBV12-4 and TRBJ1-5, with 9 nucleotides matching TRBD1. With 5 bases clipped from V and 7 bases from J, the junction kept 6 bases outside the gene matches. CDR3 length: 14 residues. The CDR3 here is CASSGDRAPQPQHF. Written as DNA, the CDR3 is TGTGCCAGCAGTGGGGACAGGGCACCGCAGCCCCAGCATTTT.

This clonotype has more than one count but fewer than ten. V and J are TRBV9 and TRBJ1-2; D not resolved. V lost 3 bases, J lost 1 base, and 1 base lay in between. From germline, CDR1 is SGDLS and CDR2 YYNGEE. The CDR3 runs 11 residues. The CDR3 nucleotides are TGTGCCAGCAGCGGTAACTATGGCTACACCTTC. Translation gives CASSGNYGYTF.

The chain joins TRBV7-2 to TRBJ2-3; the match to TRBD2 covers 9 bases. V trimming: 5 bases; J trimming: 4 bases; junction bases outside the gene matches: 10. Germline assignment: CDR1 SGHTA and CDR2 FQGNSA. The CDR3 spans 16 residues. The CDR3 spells CASSPLGAGGPDTQYF. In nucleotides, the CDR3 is TGTGCCAGCAGCCCACTGGGAGCGGGAGGTCCAGATACGCAGTATTTT.